The sequence of this T cell receptor beta chain was determined in a study of T cells expressing NK-cell markers. On the study more broadly: From sorted CD3+CD56+NKG2C+, CD3+CD56+NKG2C- and CD3+CD56-NKG2C+ T cells came the TCR beta repertoires.

Findings and caveats of the study: Where several donors were concerned, these clonotypes also led the CD3+CD56-NKG2C+ fraction.

Per the germline V gene, CDR1 is SGHRS and CDR2 is YFSETQ. The CDR3 is 15 residues long. TCRdb re-called the 5' RACE reads and catalogs CDR3 proteins one per entry, DNA excluded. The table for this sample gives 350,000 to 500,000 distinct CDR3 sequences. To note about this clonotype: Its specificity is unknown.

The rearrangement links TRBV5-1 to TRBJ2-1; TCRdb selects TRBD2, and the lack of DNA leaves this call unchecked. Sequenced: blood T cells: a sorted CD56 or NKG2C T cell subset, CD4+ or CD8+ T cells, or bulk PBMC T cells (not recorded which). The origin of this receptor is a woman between 18 and 70 years old in good health. The CDR3 region is CASSYGQQGGNEQFF.